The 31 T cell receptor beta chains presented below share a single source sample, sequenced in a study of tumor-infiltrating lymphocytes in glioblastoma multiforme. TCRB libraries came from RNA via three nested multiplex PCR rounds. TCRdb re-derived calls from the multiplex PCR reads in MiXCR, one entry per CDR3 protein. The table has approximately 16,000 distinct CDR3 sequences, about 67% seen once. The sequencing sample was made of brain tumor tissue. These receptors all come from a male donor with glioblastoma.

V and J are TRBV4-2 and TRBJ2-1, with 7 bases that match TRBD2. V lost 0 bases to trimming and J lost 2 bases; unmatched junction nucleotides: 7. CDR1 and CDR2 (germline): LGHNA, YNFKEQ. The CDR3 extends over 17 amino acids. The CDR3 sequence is CASSQEGAGDPYNEQFF. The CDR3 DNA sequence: TGTGCCAGCAGCCAAGAAGGGGCGGGAGACCCCTACAATGAGCAGTTCTTC.

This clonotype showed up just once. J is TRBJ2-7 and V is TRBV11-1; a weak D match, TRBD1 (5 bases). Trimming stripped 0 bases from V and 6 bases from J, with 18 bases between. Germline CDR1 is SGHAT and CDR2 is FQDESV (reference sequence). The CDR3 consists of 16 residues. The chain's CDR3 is CASSLASLNKGCEQYF. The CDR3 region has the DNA TGTGCCAGCAGCTTAGCGAGTCTGAACAAGGGGTGCGAGCAGTACTTC.

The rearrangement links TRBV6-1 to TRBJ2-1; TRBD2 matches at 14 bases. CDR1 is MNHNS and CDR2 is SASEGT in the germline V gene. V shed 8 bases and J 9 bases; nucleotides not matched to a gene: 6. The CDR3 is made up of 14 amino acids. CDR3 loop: CASGGTSGSGEQFF. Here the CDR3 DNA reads TGTGCCAGCGGAGGGACTAGCGGGAGTGGTGAGCAGTTCTTC.

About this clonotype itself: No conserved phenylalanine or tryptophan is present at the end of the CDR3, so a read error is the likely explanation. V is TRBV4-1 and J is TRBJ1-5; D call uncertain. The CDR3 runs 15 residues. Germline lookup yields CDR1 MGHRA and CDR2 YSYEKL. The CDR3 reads CASSPHISSDHPQHY. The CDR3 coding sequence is TGCGCCAGCAGCCCACATATCAGTAGCGATCACCCCCAGCATTAT.

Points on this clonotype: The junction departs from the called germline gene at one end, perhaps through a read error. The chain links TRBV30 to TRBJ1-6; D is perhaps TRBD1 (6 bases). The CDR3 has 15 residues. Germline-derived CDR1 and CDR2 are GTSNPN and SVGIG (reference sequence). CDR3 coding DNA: TGTGCCTTGGGGCACCGGGGGCCCCAAAATTCACCCCTCCATTTT. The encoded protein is CALGHRGPQNSPLHF. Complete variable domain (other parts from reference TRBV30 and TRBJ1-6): SQTIHQWPATLVQPVGSPLSLECTVEGTSNPNLYWYRQAAGRGLQLLFYSVGIGQISSEVPQNLSASRPQDRQFILSSKKLLLSDSGFYLCALGHRGPQNSPLHFGNGTRLTVT.

CDR3 sequence: CASSLGVRTSGVSVGELFF. CDR3 nucleotides: TGTGCCAGCAGCTTGGGAGTGCGGACTAGCGGGGTTAGCGTCGGGGAGCTGTTTTTT. The genes are TRBV5-5 and TRBJ2-2; 12 bases are a match to TRBD2. CDR1 is SGHKS, CDR2 YYEKEE, per germline (reference sequence). The CDR3 is 19 amino acids. V was clipped by 0 bases and J by 7 bases; unmatched bases: 13. The variable domain in full, with the rest retrieved from reference TRBV5-5 and TRBJ2-2, is DAGVTQSPTHLIKTRGQQVTLRCSPISGHKSVSWYQQVLGQGPQFIFQYYEKEERGRGNFPDRFSARQFPNYSSELNVNALLLGDSALYLCASSLGVRTSGVSVGELFFGEGSRLTVL.

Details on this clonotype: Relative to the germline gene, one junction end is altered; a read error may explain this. CDR3 sequence reads: CSTSGTGAKETNTDTQYF. As DNA, the CDR3 is TGCAGTACTAGTGGGACAGGGGCGAAAGAAACTAACACAGATACGCAGTATTTT. The chain links TRBV20-1 to TRBJ2-3; 10 bases match TRBD1. Germline CDR1 reads DFQATT; CDR2 reads SNEGSKA (reference sequence). This CDR3 region has 18 residues.

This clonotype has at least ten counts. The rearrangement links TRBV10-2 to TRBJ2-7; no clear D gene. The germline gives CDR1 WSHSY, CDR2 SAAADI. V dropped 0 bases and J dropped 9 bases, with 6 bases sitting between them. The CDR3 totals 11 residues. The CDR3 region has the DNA TGCGCCAGCAGTGAGTCGGGTACGCAGTACTTC. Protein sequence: CASSESGTQYF.

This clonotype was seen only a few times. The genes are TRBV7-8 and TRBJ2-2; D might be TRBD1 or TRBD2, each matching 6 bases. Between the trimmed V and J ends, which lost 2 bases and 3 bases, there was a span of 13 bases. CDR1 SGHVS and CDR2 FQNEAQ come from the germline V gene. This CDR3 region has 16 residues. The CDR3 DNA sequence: TGTGCCAGCAGCTTACTTCGGAGGGGGGACACCGGGGAGCTGTTTTTT. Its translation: CASSLLRRGDTGELFF.

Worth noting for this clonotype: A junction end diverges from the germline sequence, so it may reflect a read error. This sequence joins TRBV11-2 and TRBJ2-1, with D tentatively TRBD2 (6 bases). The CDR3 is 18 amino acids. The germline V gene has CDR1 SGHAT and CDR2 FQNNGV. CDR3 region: CASSLVSGGNCPYNEQSF. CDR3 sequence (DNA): TGTGCCAGCAGCTTAGTTTCTGGCGGGAATTGTCCCTACAATGAGCAGTCCTTC.

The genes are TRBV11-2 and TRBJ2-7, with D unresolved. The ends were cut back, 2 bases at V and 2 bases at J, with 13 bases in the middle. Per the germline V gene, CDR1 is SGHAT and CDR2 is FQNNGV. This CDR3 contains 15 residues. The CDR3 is CASSLNRGTAYEQYF. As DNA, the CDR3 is TGTGCCAGCAGCTTAAACAGAGGAACCGCCTACGAGCAGTACTTC.

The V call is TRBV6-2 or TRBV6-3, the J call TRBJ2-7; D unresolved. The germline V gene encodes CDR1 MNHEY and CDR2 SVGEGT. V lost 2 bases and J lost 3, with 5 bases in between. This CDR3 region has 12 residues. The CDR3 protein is CASSYLNYEQYF. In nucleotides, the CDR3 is TGTGCCAGCAGTTACCTCAACTACGAGCAGTACTTC.

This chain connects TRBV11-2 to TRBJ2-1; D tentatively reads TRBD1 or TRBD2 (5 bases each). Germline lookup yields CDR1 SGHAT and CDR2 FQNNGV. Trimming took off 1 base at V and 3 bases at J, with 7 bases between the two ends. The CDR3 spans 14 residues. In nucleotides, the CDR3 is TGTGCCAGCAGCTTAGGGGGGATCTACAATGAGCAGTTCTTC. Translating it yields CASSLGGIYNEQFF.

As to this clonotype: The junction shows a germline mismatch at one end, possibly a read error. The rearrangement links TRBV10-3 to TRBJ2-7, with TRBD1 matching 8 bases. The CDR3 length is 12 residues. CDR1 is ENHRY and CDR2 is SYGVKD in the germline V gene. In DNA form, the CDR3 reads TGTGCCATCAGGGACTCGGGACAGGAGCGGTACTTC. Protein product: CAIRDSGQERYF.

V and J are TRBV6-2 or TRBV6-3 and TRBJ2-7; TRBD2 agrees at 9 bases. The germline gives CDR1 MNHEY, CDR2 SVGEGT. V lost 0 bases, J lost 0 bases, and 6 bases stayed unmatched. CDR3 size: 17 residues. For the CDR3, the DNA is TGTGCCAGCAGTTACTCGGGACAGCGGGAGGTCTCCTACGAGCAGTACTTC. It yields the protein CASSYSGQREVSYEQYF.

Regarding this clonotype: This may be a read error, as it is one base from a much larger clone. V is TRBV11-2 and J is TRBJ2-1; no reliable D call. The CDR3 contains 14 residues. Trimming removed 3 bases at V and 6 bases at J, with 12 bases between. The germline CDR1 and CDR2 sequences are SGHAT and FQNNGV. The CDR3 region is CASSLGWTSNEQFF. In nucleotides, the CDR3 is TGTGCCAGCAGCTTGGGCTGGACCTCCAATGAGCAGTTCTTC.

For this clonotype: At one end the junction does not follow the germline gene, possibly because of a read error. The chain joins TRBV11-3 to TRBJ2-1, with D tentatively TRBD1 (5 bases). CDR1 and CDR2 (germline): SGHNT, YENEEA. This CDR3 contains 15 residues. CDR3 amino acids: CASSFPDITYNERFF. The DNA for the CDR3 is TGTGCCAGCAGCTTTCCGGACATTACCTACAATGAGCGGTTCTTC. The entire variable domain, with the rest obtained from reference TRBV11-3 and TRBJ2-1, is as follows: EAGVVQSPRYKIIEKKQPVAFWCNPISGHNTLYWYLQNLGQGPELLIRYENEEAVDDSQLPKDRFSAERLKGVDSTLKIQPAELGDSAVYLCASSFPDITYNERFFGPGTRLTVL.

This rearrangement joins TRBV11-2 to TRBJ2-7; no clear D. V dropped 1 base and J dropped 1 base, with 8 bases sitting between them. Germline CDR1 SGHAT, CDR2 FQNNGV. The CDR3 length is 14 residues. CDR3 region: CASSLVPVSYEQYF. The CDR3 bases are TGTGCCAGCAGCTTAGTTCCCGTATCCTACGAGCAGTACTTC.

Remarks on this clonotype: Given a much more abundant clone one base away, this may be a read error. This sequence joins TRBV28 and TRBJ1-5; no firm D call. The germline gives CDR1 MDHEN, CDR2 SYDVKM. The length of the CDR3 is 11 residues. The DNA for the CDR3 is TGTGCCAGCAGTTTCCAGGAGCCCCGGCATTTT. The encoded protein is CASSFQEPRHF. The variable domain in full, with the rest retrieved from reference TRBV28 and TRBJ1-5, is DVKVTQSSRYLVKRTGEKVFLECVQDMDHENMFWYRQDPGLGLRLIYFSYDVKMKEKGDIPEGYSVSREKKERFSLILESASTNQTSMYLCASSFQEPRHFGDGTRLSIL.

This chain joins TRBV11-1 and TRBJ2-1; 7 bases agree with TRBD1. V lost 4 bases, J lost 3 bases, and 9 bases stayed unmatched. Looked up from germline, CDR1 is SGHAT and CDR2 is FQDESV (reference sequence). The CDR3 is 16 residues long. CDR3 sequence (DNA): TGTGCCAGCAGCTCCCGAGGGGGCTTGGTCTACAATGAGCAGTTCTTC. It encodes CASSSRGGLVYNEQFF.

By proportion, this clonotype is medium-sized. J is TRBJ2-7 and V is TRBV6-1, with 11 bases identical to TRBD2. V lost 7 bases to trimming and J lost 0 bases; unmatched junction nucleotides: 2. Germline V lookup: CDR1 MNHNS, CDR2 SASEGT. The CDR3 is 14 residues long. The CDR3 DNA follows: TGTGCCAGCACCGGGACTAGCGGCTCCTACGAGCAGTACTTC. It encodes CASTGTSGSYEQYF.

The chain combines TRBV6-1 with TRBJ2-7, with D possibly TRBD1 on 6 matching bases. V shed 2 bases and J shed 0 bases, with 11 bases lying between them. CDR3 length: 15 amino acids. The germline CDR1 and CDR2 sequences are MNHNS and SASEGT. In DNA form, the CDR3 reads TGTGCCAGCAGTGAAATGGCAGGGGACTCCTACGAGCAGTACTTC. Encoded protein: CASSEMAGDSYEQYF.

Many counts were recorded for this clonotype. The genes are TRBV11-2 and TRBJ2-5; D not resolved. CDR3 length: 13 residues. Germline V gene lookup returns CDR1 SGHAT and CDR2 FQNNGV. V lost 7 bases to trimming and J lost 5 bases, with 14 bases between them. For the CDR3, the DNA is TGTGCCAGCAACCGAGGCCCCGGGGAGACCCAGTACTTC. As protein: CASNRGPGETQYF.

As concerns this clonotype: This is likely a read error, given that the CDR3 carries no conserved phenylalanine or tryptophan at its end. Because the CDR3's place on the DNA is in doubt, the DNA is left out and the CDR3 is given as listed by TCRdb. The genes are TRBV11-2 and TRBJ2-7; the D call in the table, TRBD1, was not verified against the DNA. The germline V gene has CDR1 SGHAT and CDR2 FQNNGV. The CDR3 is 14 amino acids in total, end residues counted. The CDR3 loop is CASSLGPALYEKYL.

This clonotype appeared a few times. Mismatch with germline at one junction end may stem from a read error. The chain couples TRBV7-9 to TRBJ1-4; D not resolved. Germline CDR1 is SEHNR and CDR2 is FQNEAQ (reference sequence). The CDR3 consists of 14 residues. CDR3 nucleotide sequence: TGTGCCAGCAGCTTACGGCGAGAGAATGAAGAACTGTTCTTT. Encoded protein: CASSLRRENEELFF.

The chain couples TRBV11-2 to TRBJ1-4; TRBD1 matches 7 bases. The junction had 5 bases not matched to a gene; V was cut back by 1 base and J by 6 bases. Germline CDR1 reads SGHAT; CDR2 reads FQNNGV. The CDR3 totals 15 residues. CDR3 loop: CASSLGLGQHEKLFF. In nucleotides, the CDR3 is TGTGCCAGCAGCTTAGGTTTGGGACAGCATGAAAAACTGTTTTTT.

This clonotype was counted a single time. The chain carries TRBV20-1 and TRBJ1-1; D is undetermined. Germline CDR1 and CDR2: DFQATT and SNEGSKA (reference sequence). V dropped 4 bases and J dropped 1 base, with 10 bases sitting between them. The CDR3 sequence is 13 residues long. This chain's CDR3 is CSATLLGNTEAFF. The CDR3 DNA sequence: TGCAGTGCTACATTGCTCGGGAACACTGAAGCTTTCTTT.

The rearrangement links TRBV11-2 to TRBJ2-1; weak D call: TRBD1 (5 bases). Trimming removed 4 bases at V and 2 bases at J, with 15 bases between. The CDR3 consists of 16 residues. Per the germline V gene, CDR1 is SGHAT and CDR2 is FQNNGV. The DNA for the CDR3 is TGTGCCAGCAGCTCAGTTAGGGGATTCGCCTACAATGAGCAGTTCTTC. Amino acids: CASSSVRGFAYNEQFF.

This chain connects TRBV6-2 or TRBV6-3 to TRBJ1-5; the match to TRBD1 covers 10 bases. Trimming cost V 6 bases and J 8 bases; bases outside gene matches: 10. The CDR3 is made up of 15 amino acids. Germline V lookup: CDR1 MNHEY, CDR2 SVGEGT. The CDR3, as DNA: TGTGCCAGCAGCGGCGGACAGGGGGACGTAAAGCCCCAGCATTTT. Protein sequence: CASSGGQGDVKPQHF.

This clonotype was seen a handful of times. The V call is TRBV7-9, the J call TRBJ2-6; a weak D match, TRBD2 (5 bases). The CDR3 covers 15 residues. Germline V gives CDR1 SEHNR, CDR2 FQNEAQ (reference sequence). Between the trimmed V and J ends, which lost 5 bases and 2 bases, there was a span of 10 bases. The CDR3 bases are TGTGCCAGCAGCCCGGAGGTAGCTGGGGCCAACGTCCTGACTTTC. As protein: CASSPEVAGANVLTF. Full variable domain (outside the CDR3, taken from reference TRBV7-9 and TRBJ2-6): DTGVSQNPRHKITKRGQNVTFRCDPISEHNRLYWYRQTLGQGPEFLTYFQNEAQLEKSRLLSDRFSAERPKGSFSTLEIQRTEQGDSAMYLCASSPEVAGANVLTFGAGSRLTVL.

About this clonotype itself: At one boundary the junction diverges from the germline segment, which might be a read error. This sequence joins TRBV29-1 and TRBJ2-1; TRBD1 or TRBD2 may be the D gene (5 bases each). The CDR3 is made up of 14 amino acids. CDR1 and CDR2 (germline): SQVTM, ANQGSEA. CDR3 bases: TGCAGCACTCGGGACGTGGGCTGCTACACTGAGCAGTTGTTC. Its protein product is CSTRDVGCYTEQLF.